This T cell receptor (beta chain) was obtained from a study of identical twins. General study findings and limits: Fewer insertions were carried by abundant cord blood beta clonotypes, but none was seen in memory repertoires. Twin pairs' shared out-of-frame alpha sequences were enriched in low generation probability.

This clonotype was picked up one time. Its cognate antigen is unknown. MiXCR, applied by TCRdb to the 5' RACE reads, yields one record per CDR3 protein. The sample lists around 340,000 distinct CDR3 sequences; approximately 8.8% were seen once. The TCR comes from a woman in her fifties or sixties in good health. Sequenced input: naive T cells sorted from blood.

This CDR3 reads CATSRTKRRDRPTDTQYF. The CDR3 DNA sequence: TGTGCCACCAGCAGAACCAAACGAAGGGACCGGCCCACAGATACGCAGTATTTT. This rearrangement joins TRBV15 to TRBJ2-3; D could derive from TRBD1 or TRBD2 (5 bases each). The CDR3 spans 18 residues. Trimming shortened V by 2 bases and J by 2 bases, and 20 bases separated the two germline ends. Per germline, CDR1 LNHNV and CDR2 YYDKDF (reference sequence).